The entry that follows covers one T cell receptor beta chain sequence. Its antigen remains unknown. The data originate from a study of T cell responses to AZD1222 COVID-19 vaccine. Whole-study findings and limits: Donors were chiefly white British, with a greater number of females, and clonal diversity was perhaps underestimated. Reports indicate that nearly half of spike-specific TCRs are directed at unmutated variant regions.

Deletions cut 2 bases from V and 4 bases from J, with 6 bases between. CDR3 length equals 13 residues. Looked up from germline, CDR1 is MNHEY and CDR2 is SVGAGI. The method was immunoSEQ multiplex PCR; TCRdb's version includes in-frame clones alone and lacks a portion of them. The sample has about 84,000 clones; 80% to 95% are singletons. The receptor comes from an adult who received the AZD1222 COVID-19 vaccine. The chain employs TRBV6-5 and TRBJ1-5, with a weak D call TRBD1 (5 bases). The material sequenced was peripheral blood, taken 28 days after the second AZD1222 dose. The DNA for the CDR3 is TGTGCCAGCAGTTACGGGGGTAATCAGCCCCAGCATTTT. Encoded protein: CASSYGGNQPQHF.